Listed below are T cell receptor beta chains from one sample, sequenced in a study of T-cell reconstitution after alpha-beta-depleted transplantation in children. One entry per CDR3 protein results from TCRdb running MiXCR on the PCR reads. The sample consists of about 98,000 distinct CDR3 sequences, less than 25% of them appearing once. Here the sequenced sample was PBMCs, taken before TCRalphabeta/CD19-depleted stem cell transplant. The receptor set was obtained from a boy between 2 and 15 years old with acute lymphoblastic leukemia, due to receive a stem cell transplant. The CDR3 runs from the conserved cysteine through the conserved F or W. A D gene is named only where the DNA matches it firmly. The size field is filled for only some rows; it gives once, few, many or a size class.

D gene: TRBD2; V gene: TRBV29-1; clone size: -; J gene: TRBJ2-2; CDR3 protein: CSVEEGTDRTSESGELFF; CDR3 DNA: TGCAGCGTTGAAGAGGGGACCGATCGGACTAGCGAGTCCGGGGAGCTGTTTTTT
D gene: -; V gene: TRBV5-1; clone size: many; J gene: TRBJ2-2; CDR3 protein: CASSSGESFVAGELFF; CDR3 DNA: TGCGCCAGCAGCTCTGGGGAAAGTTTCGTCGCCGGGGAGCTGTTTTTT
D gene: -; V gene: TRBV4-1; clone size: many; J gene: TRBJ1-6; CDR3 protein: CASSQDSGQNIDSPLHF; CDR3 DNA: TGCGCCAGCAGCCAAGATAGTGGACAGAATATTGATTCACCCCTCCACTTT
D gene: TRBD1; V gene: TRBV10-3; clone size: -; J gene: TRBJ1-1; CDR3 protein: CAISDMGQGGTEAFF; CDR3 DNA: TGTGCCATCAGTGATATGGGACAGGGGGGCACTGAAGCTTTCTTT
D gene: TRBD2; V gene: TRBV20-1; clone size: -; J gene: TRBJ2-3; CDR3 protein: CSAGTPGLADTDTQYF; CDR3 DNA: TGCAGTGCTGGCACTCCGGGACTAGCGGACACAGATACGCAGTATTTT
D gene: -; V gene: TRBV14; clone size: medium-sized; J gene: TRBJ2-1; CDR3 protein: CASSYSYNEQFF; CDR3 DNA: TGTGCCAGCAGCTACAGTTACAATGAGCAGTTCTTC
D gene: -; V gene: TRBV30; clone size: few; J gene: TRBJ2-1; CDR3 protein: CAWTGSTYNEQFF; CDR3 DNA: TGTGCCTGGACCGGGAGCACCTACAATGAGCAGTTCTTC
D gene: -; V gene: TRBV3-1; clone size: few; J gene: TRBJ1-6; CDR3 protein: CASSSRTCHF; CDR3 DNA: TGTGCCAGCAGCTCCCGGACTTGCCACTTT
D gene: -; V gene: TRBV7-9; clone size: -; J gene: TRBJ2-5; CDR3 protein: CASSRVEKTQYF; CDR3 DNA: TGTGCCAGCAGCAGGGTGGAGAAGACCCAGTACTTC
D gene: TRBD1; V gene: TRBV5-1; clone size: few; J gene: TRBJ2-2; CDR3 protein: CASSLGQGTGELFF; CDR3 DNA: TGCGCCAGCAGCTTGGGACAGGGCACCGGGGAGCTGTTTTTT
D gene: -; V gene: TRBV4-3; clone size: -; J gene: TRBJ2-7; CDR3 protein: CASSQDRGRGYEQYF; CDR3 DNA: TGCGCCAGCAGCCAAGATCGGGGCAGGGGTTACGAGCAGTACTTC
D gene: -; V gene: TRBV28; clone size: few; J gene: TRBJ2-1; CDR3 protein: CASRGGDEQFF; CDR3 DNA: TGTGCCAGCAGAGGGGGAGATGAGCAGTTCTTC
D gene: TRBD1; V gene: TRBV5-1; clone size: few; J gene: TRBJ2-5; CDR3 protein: CASSLGQGAETQYF; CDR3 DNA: TGCGCCAGCAGCTTGGGACAGGGGGCAGAGACCCAGTACTTC
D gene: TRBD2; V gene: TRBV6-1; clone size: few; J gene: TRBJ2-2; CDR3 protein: CASTVAGGSTGELFF; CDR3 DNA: TGTGCCAGCACCGTAGCGGGAGGGAGCACCGGGGAGCTGTTTTTT
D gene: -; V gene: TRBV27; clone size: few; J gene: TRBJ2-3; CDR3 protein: CASGYTDTQYF; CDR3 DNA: TGTGCCAGCGGTTACACAGATACGCAGTATTTT
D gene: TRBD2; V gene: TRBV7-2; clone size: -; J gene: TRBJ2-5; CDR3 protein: CASSLAAGGRETQYF; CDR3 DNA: TGTGCCAGCAGCTTAGCAGCGGGAGGGAGAGAGACCCAGTACTTC
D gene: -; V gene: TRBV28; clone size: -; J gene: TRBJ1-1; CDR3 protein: CASGGGHRFEAFF; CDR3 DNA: TGTGCCAGCGGAGGGGGACATCGGTTTGAAGCTTTCTTT
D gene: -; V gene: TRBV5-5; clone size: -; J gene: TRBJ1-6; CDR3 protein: CASSLDWGGGNSPLHF; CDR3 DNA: TGTGCCAGCAGCTTGGATTGGGGTGGCGGTAATTCACCCCTCCACTTT
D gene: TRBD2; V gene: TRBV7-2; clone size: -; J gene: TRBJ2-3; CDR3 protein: CASIESGLAADTQYF; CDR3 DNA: TGTGCCAGCATCGAATCGGGACTAGCGGCAGATACGCAGTATTTT
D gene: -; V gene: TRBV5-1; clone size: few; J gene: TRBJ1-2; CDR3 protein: CASSLWSDYGYTF; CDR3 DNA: TGCGCCAGCAGCTTGTGGTCGGACTATGGCTACACCTTC
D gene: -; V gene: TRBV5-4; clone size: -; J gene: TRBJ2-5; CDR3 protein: CASSWSRGGETQYF; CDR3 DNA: TGTGCCAGCAGCTGGAGCAGGGGTGGAGAGACCCAGTACTTC
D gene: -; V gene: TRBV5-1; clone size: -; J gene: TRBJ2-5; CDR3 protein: CASSTNWGPYQETQYF; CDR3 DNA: TGCGCCAGCAGCACAAACTGGGGGCCATACCAAGAGACCCAGTACTTC
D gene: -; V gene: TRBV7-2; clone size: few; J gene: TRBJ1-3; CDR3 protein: CASSSRGPTGNTIYF; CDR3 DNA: TGTGCCAGCAGCAGCAGGGGACCCACTGGAAACACCATATATTTT
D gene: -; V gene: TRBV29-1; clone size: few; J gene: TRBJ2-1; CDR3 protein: CSVQTVRNEQFF; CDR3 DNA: TGCAGCGTCCAGACAGTACGAAATGAGCAGTTCTTC